This T cell receptor (beta chain) was identified in a study of cytomegalovirus exposure and HLA in healthy donors (TCRdb year 2017). Background for the entire study: In an earlier analysis of some 610 of the donors, approximately 260 Gb of sequence data and 117 million unique TCR beta sequences from about 190 million T cells were reported. An early release that covered 500 to 800 HLA-typed donors contained approximately 300 gigabases of sequencing data and about 93 million unique TCR sequences. The genetic ancestry cluster associated with self-reported Caucasian donors included 81% of the roughly 390 genotyped donors. The aim of the study was to test whether cataloging public T cell receptors could identify signatures of past pathogen exposure. The study used immunosequencing to profile the T cell repertoires of 670 or so subjects and linked those repertoires to cytomegalovirus serostatus. Along with the roughly 700-subject first cohort, a separate validation cohort of over 90 different subjects was used. The study combined high-throughput TCR immunosequencing, statistical association of individual TCRs with disease status, and machine learning to predict cytomegalovirus infection status. In a later analysis, previously published TCR beta repertoires from some 640 donors were re-analyzed and high-resolution HLA genotyping was added so that TCR occurrence patterns could be studied. Rather than using new phenotypic data, the later analysis identified candidate immune exposures from TCR beta sequences and from how often those sequences occurred across donors. An earlier analysis of approximately 640 of the donors applied high-throughput TCR beta sequencing to assess whether each TCR beta V gene segment acted as functional or pseudogenic. Donor age, sex, ethnicity and CMV serostatus were compiled alongside the repertoire data. Genome-wide SNP genotypes for about 65% of the 666 donors were used in a later genetic analysis, which treated that subset as a discovery cohort. All discovery cohort repertoires had been generated on a single sequencing platform. HLA typing included class I and class II loci at four-digit resolution. Typing coverage varied by locus: about 629-640 donors for A, B, C, DRB1 and DQB1; roughly 560 for DQA1; around 570 for DPA1; approximately 470 for DPB1. Four or five DR-DQ haplotypes were handled as single units for association and clustering, since linkage in the cohort was strong. On average, over 200,000 unique TCR beta nucleotide sequences were sequenced per donor among fewer than 500 genotyped donors of the cohort, with roughly 18% of those sequences being non-productive.

The germline V gene (reference sequence) provides CDR1 LNHNV and CDR2 YYDKDF. V is clipped by 1 base and J by 0 bases, and the sequence between their germline boundaries is 10 bases long. The CDR3 covers 17 residues, taking in both the cysteine and the phenylalanine. Only the CDR3 region is kept as DNA, spanning 51 bases read in frame from base 1. Of note for this clone: The clone's antigen remains unknown.

The method was the immunoSEQ multiplex PCR assay. A mixture of 60 forward primers for TCR Vbeta segments and 13 reverse primers for TCR Jbeta segments was used in the multiplex PCR. The CDR3 region of rearranged TCR beta genes was amplified from genomic DNA with a multiplex PCR assay. The amplified TCR beta libraries were sequenced on the Illumina HiSeq System as 87-base-pair reads. Per the authors' processing: Across the 700 or so repertoires, a later analysis counted about 81 million unique TCR beta chains, approximately 10 million of which were shared by at least two donors. Raw reads were error-corrected and collapsed into unique sequences with a nearest-neighbor algorithm that merged closely related sequences to remove PCR and sequencing errors. V, D and J gene segments were assigned by aligning CDR3 sequences to IMGT reference sequences. For a sequence to be retained, a match of at least six nucleotides was required to both a V gene segment and a J gene segment. Rearrangements were called productive when the CDR3 lacked stop codons and stayed in frame with V and J; all others were non-productive. Following IMGT convention, CDR3 was defined as the stretch from the second conserved V-encoded cysteine up to the conserved J-encoded phenylalanine. The earlier analysis of about 570 of the donors excluded any sequence lacking an unambiguous match to a single V gene segment. In an earlier analysis of 587 of the donors, V segments were called functional above 56.7% productive rearrangements and were called segregating when the between-donor standard deviation exceeded 5%. A statistical classification framework was built for diagnosing cytomegalovirus status from the catalog of TCR beta chain sequences. V and J gene assignment, in a later analysis, came from comparing TCR nucleotide sequences with IMGT/GENE-DB human TR gene sequences. The TCRdist pipeline was used in a later analysis to assign CDR3 sequences and most-parsimonious VDJ recombination scenarios. In a later analysis, every TCR beta chain was defined by the combination of its CDR3 amino acid sequence and its V-gene family, and reads without a unique V-gene family were dropped. A later analysis removed 500 to 600 highly shared, low-generation-probability nucleotide sequences to deal with suspected cross-contamination and a sequencing artifact. In a later analysis, a clonal expansion index for each public chain was calculated from normalized within-repertoire ranks of inferred template counts. In a later analysis, generation probabilities were computed with a VDJ recombination model fitted to out-of-frame rearrangements, and the resulting probabilities were checked against IGoR. In a later analysis, hypergeometric tests were used to score TCR-TCR, TCR-HLA and TCR-CMV co-occurrence, with a repertoire-size bias correction applied to TCR pairs. To estimate false discovery rates, a later analysis permuted the HLA or CMV assignments 20 times. In a later analysis, co-occurring TCRs were grouped using DBSCAN, with TCRdist sequence similarity added in when clustering inside HLA-allele-positive subsets. Repertoires with fewer than 30,000 or more than 120,000 public chains, plus five repertoires with anomalous nucleotide sharing, were excluded from co-occurrence clustering. Entries here come from immuneACCESS through TCRdb and include only in-frame sequences with V and J called. Some clones fail to appear in such tables; in the studies checked, an unresolved V gene covers under half of the shortfall, and the cause of the remainder is unknown. Clonal size and the V and J genes are those of that table, whereas D and trimming came from the DNA. In this sample's table one finds 40,000 or so clones. Jointly, the top ten make up 4% of the sample.

Broader findings and caveats from the paper: The 87-base-pair reads could not distinguish some IMGT-functional V segments, including TRBV6-2 and TRBV6-3, so those segments were excluded. In a later analysis, HLA-associated TCR beta chains were found to be more clonally expanded and to have lower generation probabilities than equally common non-associated chains. When HLA alleles, especially DR and DQ, strongly co-occurred, TCR associations were difficult to assign to individual alleles. A further reported finding was that TCR beta sequences accurately predicted the HLA-A and HLA-B alleles for most subjects in the first cohort. Only TCR beta chains were sequenced in this cohort, and the absence of alpha or paired-chain data limited detectable features. An association between a missense DCLRE1C variant and V-gene and J-gene trimming of TCR beta chains was found in a later genetic analysis and replicated in an independent cohort. A cluster of highly shared sequence variants was judged likely to be a technical artifact of the sequencing pipeline. For the cohort, immune exposure information was limited to CMV serostatus. The classifier was reported to diagnose cytomegalovirus status with high specificity and sensitivity in both the original and validation cohorts. Three of the identified cytomegalovirus-associated TCR beta chains were confirmed in vitro to be specific for cytomegalovirus antigens. A later analysis associated 16,951 TCR beta sequences with specific HLA alleles at a false discovery rate of 0.05. Sequencing depth was assumed to be roughly uniform across donors in the presence/absence analyses, though that assumption may not hold. Most CMV-associated TCR beta chains appeared to be HLA-restricted in a later analysis, and the HLA associations seemed to be driven largely by CMV exposure. In a later analysis, the rate of TCR association differed among HLA loci, with DRB1 alleles having the most associated TCRs and HLA-C alleles having the fewest. Correlated functional status among segregating V segments might reflect linkage disequilibrium, but an unknown experimental factor could not be ruled out. According to the authors, the approach could potentially be generalized to other disease states and immunological phenotypes. Compared with the 666-donor mean, donors in an Asian-associated ancestry cluster had fewer N-insertions in productive TCRs, according to a later genetic analysis. Because some donors lacked HLA typing at each locus, the association tests relied only on the typed subset. Because counts were too low, roughly 18 rarely observed V segments, including chromosome 9 orphons, were left out of the earlier analysis of 587 of the donors. In the study, roughly 160 TCR beta chains were listed as associated with cytomegalovirus. A later analysis reported that several top co-occurrence clusters appeared linked to parvovirus B19, influenza, CMV and Epstein-Barr virus. Most TCR sequences were seen in very few donors, while some public TCRs were found in many individuals. In an earlier analysis of 587 of the donors, most TCR beta V segments appeared in productive rearrangements about 87% or about 30% of the time, broadly matching IMGT annotations.

In total, around 600 healthy bone marrow donors made up the cohort. All cohort members were sampled while nominally healthy, although unrecorded immune exposures were likely present. The donor was CMV seronegative and belonged to the group of approximately 320 seronegative cohort members. A peripheral blood sample was provided by each donor, and peripheral blood mononuclear cells were used for TCR beta sequencing. Genomic DNA was extracted from the blood cell samples with the Qiagen DNeasy Blood Extraction Kit. The sequence came from a male donor in good health and CMV-seronegative. Sequences were obtained from PBMCs. This receptor chain uses TRBV15 and TRBJ1-6, with the D gene not confidently named. The CDR3 corresponds to CATSRVLESSYNSPLHF. The nucleotides are TGTGCCACCAGCAGAGTGTTGGAGAGCTCCTATAATTCACCCCTCCACTTT.